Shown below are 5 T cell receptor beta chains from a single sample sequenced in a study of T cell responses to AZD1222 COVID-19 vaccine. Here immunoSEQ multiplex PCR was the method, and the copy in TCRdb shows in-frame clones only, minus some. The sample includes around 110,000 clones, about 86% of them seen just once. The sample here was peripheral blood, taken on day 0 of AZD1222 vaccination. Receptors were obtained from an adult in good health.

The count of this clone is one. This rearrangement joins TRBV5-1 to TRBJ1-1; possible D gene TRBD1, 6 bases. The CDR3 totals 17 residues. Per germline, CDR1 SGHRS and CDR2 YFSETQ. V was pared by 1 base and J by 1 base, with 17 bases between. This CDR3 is CASSLTPGVQGNTEAFF. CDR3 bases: TGCGCCAGCAGCTTGACCCCCGGAGTACAGGGGAACACTGAAGCTTTCTTT.

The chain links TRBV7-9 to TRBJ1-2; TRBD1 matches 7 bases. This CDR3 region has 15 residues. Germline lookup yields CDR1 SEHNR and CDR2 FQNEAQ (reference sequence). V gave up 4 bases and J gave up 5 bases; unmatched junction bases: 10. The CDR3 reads CASSSTGARGYGYTF. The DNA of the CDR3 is TGTGCCAGCAGCTCCACAGGGGCCAGGGGGTATGGCTACACCTTC.

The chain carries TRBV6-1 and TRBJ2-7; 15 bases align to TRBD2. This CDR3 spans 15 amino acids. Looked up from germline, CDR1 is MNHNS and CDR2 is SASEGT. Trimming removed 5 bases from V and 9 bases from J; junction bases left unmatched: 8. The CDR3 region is CASSLGLAGGSGQYF. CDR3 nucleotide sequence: TGTGCCAGCAGTTTGGGACTAGCGGGAGGATCCGGGCAGTACTTC.

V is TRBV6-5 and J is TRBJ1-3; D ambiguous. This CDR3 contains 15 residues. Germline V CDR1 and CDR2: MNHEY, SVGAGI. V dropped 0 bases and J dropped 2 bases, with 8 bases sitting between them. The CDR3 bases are TGTGCCAGCAGTTACTCCTTGTCTCCTGGAAACACCATATATTTT. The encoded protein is CASSYSLSPGNTIYF.

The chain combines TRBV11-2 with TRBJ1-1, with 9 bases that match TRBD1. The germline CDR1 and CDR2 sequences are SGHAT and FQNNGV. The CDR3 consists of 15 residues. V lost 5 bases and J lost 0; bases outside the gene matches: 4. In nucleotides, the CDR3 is TGTGCCAGCAGCGAGGGACAGGGCATGAACACTGAAGCTTTCTTT. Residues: CASSEGQGMNTEAFF.